This T cell receptor beta chain derives from a study of long-term antiretroviral therapy in people with HIV (dated by TCRdb to about 2022). For context, the study as a whole: The earliest samples were collected roughly a decade before the 2015 WHO recommendation for immediate ART, at a time when ART was usually postponed until CD4 counts fell. No cross-contamination during QIAcube processing was seen in test extractions of a monoclonal T-cell line run alongside 33 polyclonal samples. A retrospective serial study tested whether changes in peripheral blood TRB repertoire composition and diversity were associated with ART initiation and durable HIV suppression. Among the 25 to 30 participants with HIV, about a dozen were female. A total of under 250 cryopreserved PBMC samples were contributed to the cohort by 30 adults with confirmed HIV infection, with samples collected serially over a mean of around 6 years (range 1-12).

To be included, a participant needed at least one PBMC sample from before ART initiation plus at least two post-ART samples. Every participant with HIV received treatment in the United States of America. Before DNA extraction, cryopreserved samples of about 0.9-11 million PBMC were thawed and then washed. At the time of the earliest PBMC sample, participants with HIV were aged between roughly 20 and 54 years. Per participant, PBMC samples came from 1-4 timepoints prior to ART initiation and 2-8 timepoints following ART initiation, for a median of 7 samples. For every participant, serial HIV viral load, CD4+ T-cell count, ART history and demographic data were obtained. Using a Qiagen kit on a QIAcube, genomic DNA was extracted from unsorted PBMC, with samples processed in batches of 12. The immunoSEQ hsTCRB v3.0 assay was used at survey level resolution to sequence the TRB variable region. TRB sequencing targeted a depth of about 40,000-55,000 T-cell genomes per sample. An Illumina MiSeq with a v3 150-cycle kit was used to sequence the pooled TRB libraries. As for the original processing: Repertoire analysis was performed in R inside a reproducible Nextflow workflow that covered QC, data transformation and analysis. LymphoSeq2, an R package for AIRR-Seq data exploration, was used to implement custom analyses. Four samples that yielded fewer than 5000 total TRB sequences were excluded, so that approximately 170 HIV repertoires were analyzed. Of the roughly 190 retained HIV repertoires, approximately 57 were collected before and roughly 130 after ART initiation. Repertoires were downsampled to 5000 TRB nucleotide sequences, with summary statistics averaged over 100 downsampling iterations. Only TRB sequences with CDR3 regions of at least seven amino acids were retained for analysis. A Shannon entropy-derived clonality score and the Gini coefficient were used to measure diversity. In the repertoire networks, any two of the top 5000 CDR3 amino acid sequences were connected whenever the two sequences differed by an edit distance of one. GLIPH2 predicted antigen specificity groups and MHC restriction for TRB CDR3 amino acid sequences. Known CMV, EBV, HIV or tissue antigen associations were flagged by matching CDR3 amino acid sequences against VDJdb and McPAS-TCR. Pre-ART, post-ART and control groups were compared with Wilcoxon signed-rank tests and Holm-Bonferroni correction. What TCRdb holds here is the immuneACCESS table cut down to in-frame rearrangements. Part of the clones is not present; checked against another copy, under half of the missing clones reflect an unresolved V gene, and the others are unexplained. The D gene and trimming were derived from the DNA, and the V and J assignments and clone size from that table. This sample comprises about 16,000 clones, about 71% of them detected only once. Of the sample, more than 12% is held by the ten largest clones.

About this clone itself: Its recognized antigen is unknown. Base qualities are not recorded, but no much larger clone differs from it by a single base.

Study-wide findings and limitations: Expanded TRB clones identified before ART initiation dominated the repertoire across all time points, though the dominance fluctuated and decreased in many PLHIV after ART. Inferences about post-ART repertoire changes were limited because no data were available on ART adherence, viral resistance or therapy changes. HIV repertoires had narrower CDR3 length ranges than controls, and the network structure suggested an antigen-experienced repertoire that shifted only slightly toward naive after ART. Because PBMC availability was limited, only the TCR beta chain was sequenced, with no alpha chain pairing. Because pre-ART samples had limited cell numbers, profiling was done on unsorted PBMC rather than on sorted CD4+ and CD8+ T cells. Starting ART was linked to a significant rise in TRB diversity, yet even after long-term ART the diversity remained significantly lower than in transplant donor controls. The samples span the years 2004 to 2017, and the ART regimens used at that time may not be as effective as current regimens.

Here the sequenced sample was unsorted PBMCs, taken 1.5 years before starting antiretroviral therapy. This receptor was taken from a woman between 45 and 60 years old with HIV.

The CDR3 in this case is CASSQEFGRKLFF. The DNA sequence is TGCGCCAGCAGCCAAGAGTTTGGCAGAAAACTGTTTTTT. The chain couples TRBV4-1 to TRBJ1-4; no D gene call is confident. V loses 0 bases of germline sequence and J loses 10 bases, and the interval between the two ends is 9 bases. CDR1 and CDR2 are read off the germline V gene as MGHRA and YSYEKL. From the cysteine up to the phenylalanine, the CDR3 has a length of 13 residues. Only the CDR3 part of the read is kept: 39 bases, read in frame from the first base.